The rows below give T cell receptor beta chains drawn from one sample of a study of T cell changes during pregnancy in multiple sclerosis. TCRdb's table, derived via immunoSEQ multiplex PCR, lists solely in-frame clones and lacks some. The sample holds tens of thousands of clones, around 93% seen once. The material sequenced was peripheral blood, taken in the first trimester of pregnancy. These receptors all stem from a female donor with multiple sclerosis, enrolled in a pregnancy study. CDR3s include the opening cysteine and the closing phenylalanine or tryptophan. D genes are given only for firm matches. Only part of the rows carry a size: once, few, many, or a class if the clone is expanded.

TRBJ1-5	.	.	13	TRBV11-1	CASSLDNNQPQHF	TGTGCCAGCAGCTTAGACAACAATCAGCCCCAGCATTTT
TRBJ1-2	TRBD1	.	12	TRBV12-5	CASEKDRAGYTF	TGTGCTAGTGAGAAGGACAGGGCTGGCTACACCTTC
TRBJ2-7	TRBD2	.	15	TRBV7-2	CASSSYRGGVGEQYF	TGTGCCAGCAGCTCCTACCGGGGAGGGGTGGGCGAGCAGTACTTC
TRBJ2-7	.	.	13	TRBV5-4	CASSLPSSYEQYF	TGTGCCAGCAGCTTGCCGAGCTCCTACGAGCAGTACTTC
TRBJ2-7	TRBD2	.	15	TRBV4-3	CASSPARTSDYEQYF	TGCGCCAGCAGCCCGGCCCGGACTAGCGACTACGAGCAGTACTTC
TRBJ2-5	.	.	14	TRBV4-1	CASSHISEEETQYF	TGCGCCAGCAGCCATATTTCAGAAGAAGAGACCCAGTACTTC
TRBJ2-5	.	.	13	TRBV5-4	CASSFSYQETQYF	TGTGCCAGCAGCTTTAGCTACCAAGAGACCCAGTACTTC
TRBJ2-3	TRBD2	few	16	TRBV7-6	CASSHRLAGGTDTQYF	TGTGCCAGCAGCCACAGACTAGCGGGGGGCACAGATACGCAGTATTTT
TRBJ2-7	TRBD2	once	14	TRBV29-1	CSVRAGGPSYEQYF	TGCAGCGTTCGAGCGGGGGGGCCCTCCTACGAGCAGTACTTC
TRBJ2-7	TRBD1	.	14	TRBV4-1	CASSQSRGLDEQYF	TGCGCCAGCAGCCAAAGCAGGGGGCTCGACGAGCAGTACTTC
TRBJ2-1	.	.	10	TRBV29-1	CSAANNEQFF	TGCAGCGCCGCTAACAATGAGCAGTTCTTC
TRBJ1-5	TRBD1	.	19	TRBV23-1	CASRPTGQGARWGNQPQHF	TGCGCCAGCAGACCGACGGGACAGGGGGCGAGGTGGGGCAATCAGCCCCAGCATTTT
TRBJ1-2	.	.	13	TRBV7-2	CATRTTIIYGYTF	TGTGCCACAAGGACAACCATCATCTATGGCTACACCTTC
TRBJ2-7	.	.	13	TRBV11-3	CASSLEDSSEQYF	TGTGCCAGCAGCTTAGAAGACAGCTCCGAGCAGTACTTC
TRBJ2-7	.	.	13	TRBV10-3	CAISRERLPEQYF	TGTGCCATCAGCAGGGAACGACTTCCCGAGCAGTACTTC
TRBJ2-1	TRBD1	once	15	TRBV9	CASSVAGQGYNEQFF	TGTGCCAGCAGCGTAGCGGGACAGGGCTACAATGAGCAGTTCTTC
TRBJ1-2	.	.	14	TRBV7-9	CASRPSGGDYGYTF	TGTGCCAGCAGACCCTCGGGGGGAGACTATGGCTACACCTTC
TRBJ2-7	.	.	14	TRBV11-2	CASSLNSGSYEQYF	TGTGCCAGCAGCTTGAATTCGGGATCCTACGAGCAGTACTTC
TRBJ1-2	TRBD1	few	11	TRBV29-1	CSGQGAQGYTF	TGCAGCGGGCAGGGGGCGCAGGGCTACACCTTC
TRBJ1-6	.	.	14	TRBV7-9	CASSSLQGGSPLHF	TGTGCCAGCAGCTCATTGCAGGGAGGATCACCCCTCCACTTT
TRBJ2-5	TRBD1	.	15	TRBV4-1	CASSTRDRDQETQYF	TGCGCCAGCAGCACCCGGGACAGGGATCAAGAGACCCAGTACTTC
TRBJ2-4	TRBD2	.	15	TRBV7-2	CASSPGGLDKNIQYF	TGTGCCAGCAGCCCGGGGGGACTCGATAAAAACATTCAGTACTTC
TRBJ1-3	TRBD1	.	14	TRBV6-5	CASRKQGAGNTIYF	TGTGCCAGCAGGAAACAGGGGGCTGGAAACACCATATATTTT
TRBJ1-1	.	.	13	TRBV18	CASSPEQNTEAFF	TGTGCCAGCTCACCAGAGCAGAACACTGAAGCTTTCTTT
TRBJ1-2	TRBD1	.	17	TRBV27	CASSLTGGHIFNYGYTF	TGTGCCAGCAGTTTAACAGGGGGCCACATTTTTAACTATGGCTACACCTTC
TRBJ2-7	.	medium-sized	13	TRBV18	CASSRLGGYEQYF	TGTGCCAGCTCACGGCTAGGGGGCTACGAGCAGTACTTC
TRBJ1-1	.	.	18	TRBV15	CATSRDSQGILGDTEAFF	TGTGCCACCAGCAGAGATAGTCAGGGGATTCTGGGGGACACTGAAGCTTTCTTT
TRBJ2-7	TRBD2	.	15	TRBV5-6	CASRSGAGGYYEQYF	TGTGCCAGCAGGTCAGGAGCGGGGGGATACTACGAGCAGTACTTC
TRBJ1-1	.	.	13	TRBV27	CASSRGMNTEAFF	TGTGCCAGCAGTCGGGGGATGAACACTGAAGCTTTCTTT
TRBJ2-7	TRBD1	.	14	TRBV19	CASSNTGATYEQYF	TGTGCCAGTAGTAACACAGGGGCTACCTACGAGCAGTACTTC
TRBJ2-2	TRBD1	.	15	TRBV7-8	CASSIQGAGTGELFF	TGTGCCAGCAGTATACAGGGGGCGGGCACCGGGGAGCTGTTTTTT
TRBJ2-7	TRBD1	.	14	TRBV6-5	CASSQNQGAYEQYF	TGTGCCAGCAGTCAAAACCAGGGGGCATACGAGCAGTACTTC
TRBJ1-3	.	.	14	TRBV7-9	CASSFGTPGNTIYF	TGTGCCAGCAGCTTCGGGACACCTGGAAACACCATATATTTT